This T cell receptor beta chain was observed in a study of T cell responses to AZD1222 COVID-19 vaccine. Libraries were prepared by immunoSEQ multiplex PCR; TCRdb keeps only in-frame clonotypes and omits some of them. The sample carries 100,000 to 150,000 clones, roughly 90% recorded once. Germline CDR1 reads SQVTM; CDR2 reads ANQGSEA. There are 13 residues in the CDR3. With 8 bases removed from V and 1 base from J, the gap between germline ends came to 14 bases. This sequence was found in an adult in good health. The V gene is TRBV29-1, the J gene TRBJ2-5; no clear D gene. The material was peripheral blood, obtained on day 0 of AZD1222 vaccination. This chain's CDR3 is CSLYDPLQETQYF. The CDR3 DNA sequence: TGCAGCCTTTATGATCCCCTCCAAGAGACCCAGTACTTC. The entire variable domain, with the rest obtained from reference TRBV29-1 and TRBJ2-5, is as follows: SAVISQKPSRDICQRGTSLTIQCQVDSQVTMMFWYRQQPGQSLTLIATANQGSEATYESGFVIDKFPISRPNLTFSTLTVSNMSPEDSSIYLCSLYDPLQETQYFGPGTRLLVL.